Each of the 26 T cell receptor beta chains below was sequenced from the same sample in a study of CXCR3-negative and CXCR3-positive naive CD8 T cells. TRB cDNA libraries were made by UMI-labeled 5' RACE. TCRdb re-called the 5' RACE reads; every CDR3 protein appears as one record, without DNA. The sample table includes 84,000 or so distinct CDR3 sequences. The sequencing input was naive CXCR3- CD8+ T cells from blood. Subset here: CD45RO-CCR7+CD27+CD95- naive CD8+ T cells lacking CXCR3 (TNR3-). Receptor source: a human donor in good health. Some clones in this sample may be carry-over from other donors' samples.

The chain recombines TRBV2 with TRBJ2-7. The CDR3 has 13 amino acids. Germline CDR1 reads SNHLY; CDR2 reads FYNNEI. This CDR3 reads CASSDLDSYEQYF.

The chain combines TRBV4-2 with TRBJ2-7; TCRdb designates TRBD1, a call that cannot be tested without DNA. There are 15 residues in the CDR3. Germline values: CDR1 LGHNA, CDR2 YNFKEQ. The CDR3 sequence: CASSVPGTGVYEQYF.

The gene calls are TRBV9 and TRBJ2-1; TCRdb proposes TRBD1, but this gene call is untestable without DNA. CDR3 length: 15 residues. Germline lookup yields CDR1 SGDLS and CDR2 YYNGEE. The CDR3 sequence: CASSVGQGLTNEQFF.

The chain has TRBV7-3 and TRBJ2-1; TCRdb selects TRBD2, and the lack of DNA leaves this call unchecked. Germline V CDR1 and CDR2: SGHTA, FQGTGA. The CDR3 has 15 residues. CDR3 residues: CASSLASGGLNEQFF.

CDR3 in amino acids: CASSPLAANTEAFF. The chain joins TRBV5-1 to TRBJ1-1; TCRdb's D gene call, TRBD1, goes unchecked for lack of DNA. CDR3 length: 14 amino acids. Germline V gene data show CDR1 as SGHRS and CDR2 as YFSETQ.

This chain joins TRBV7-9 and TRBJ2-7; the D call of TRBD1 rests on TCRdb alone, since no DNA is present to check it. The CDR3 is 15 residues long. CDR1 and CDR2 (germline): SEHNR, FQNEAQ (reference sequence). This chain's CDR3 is CASSLAGDSAYEQYF.

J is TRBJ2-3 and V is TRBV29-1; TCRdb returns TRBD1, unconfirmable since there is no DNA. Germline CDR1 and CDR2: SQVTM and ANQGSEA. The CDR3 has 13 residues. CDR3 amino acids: CSAPTGAPDTQYF.

CDR3: CASSLDTSGQETQYF. The chain recombines TRBV7-7 with TRBJ2-5; TCRdb picks TRBD2, but there is no DNA to check that call. Germline values: CDR1 SSHAT, CDR2 FNYEAQ (reference sequence). CDR3 length: 15 residues.

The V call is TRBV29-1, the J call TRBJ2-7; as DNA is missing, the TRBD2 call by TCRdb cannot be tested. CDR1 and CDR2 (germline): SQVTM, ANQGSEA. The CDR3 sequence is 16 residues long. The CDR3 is CSVEKPGLADPYEQYF.

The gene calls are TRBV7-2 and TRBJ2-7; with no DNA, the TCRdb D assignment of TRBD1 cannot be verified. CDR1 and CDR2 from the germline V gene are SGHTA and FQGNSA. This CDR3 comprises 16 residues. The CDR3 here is CASSLVAVTGSYEQYF.

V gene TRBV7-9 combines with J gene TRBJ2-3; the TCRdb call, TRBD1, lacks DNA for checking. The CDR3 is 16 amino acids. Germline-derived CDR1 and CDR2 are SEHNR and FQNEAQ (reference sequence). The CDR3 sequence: CASSFPQGREIDTQYF. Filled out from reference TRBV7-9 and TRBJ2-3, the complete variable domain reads DTGVSQNPRHKITKRGQNVTFRCDPISEHNRLYWYRQTLGQGPEFLTYFQNEAQLEKSRLLSDRFSAERPKGSFSTLEIQRTEQGDSAMYLCASSFPQGREIDTQYFGPGTRLTVL.

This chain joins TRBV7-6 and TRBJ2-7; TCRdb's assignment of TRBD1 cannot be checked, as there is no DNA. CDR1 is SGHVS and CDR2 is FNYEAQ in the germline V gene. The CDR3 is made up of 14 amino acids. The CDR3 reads CASSLTPAIYEQYF. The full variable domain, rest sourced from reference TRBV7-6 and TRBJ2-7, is GAGVSQSPRYKVTKRGQDVALRCDPISGHVSLYWYRQALGQGPEFLTYFNYEAQQDKSGLPNDRFSAERPEGSISTLTIQRTEQRDSAMYRCASSLTPAIYEQYFGPGTRLTVT.

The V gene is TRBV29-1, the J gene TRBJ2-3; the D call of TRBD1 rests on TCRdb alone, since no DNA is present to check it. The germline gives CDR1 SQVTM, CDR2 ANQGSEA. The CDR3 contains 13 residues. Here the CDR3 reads CSGKQGLTDTQYF.

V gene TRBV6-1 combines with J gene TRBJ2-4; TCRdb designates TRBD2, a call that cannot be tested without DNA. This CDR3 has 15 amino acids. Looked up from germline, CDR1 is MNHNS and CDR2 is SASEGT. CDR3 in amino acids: CASSPLREAKNIQYF.

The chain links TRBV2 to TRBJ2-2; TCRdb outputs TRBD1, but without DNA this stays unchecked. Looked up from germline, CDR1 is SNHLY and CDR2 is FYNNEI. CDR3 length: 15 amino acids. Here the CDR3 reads CASREETGLAGELFF. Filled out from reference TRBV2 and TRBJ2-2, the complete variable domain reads EPEVTQTPSHQVTQMGQEVILRCVPISNHLYFYWYRQILGQKVEFLVSFYNNEISEKSEIFDDQFSVERPDGSNFTLKIRSTKLEDSAMYFCASREETGLAGELFFGEGSRLTVL.

The CDR3 region is CASSEPFGGTTLQETQYF. V gene TRBV7-2 combines with J gene TRBJ2-5; the D call from TCRdb, TRBD1, cannot be confirmed without DNA. The CDR3 totals 18 residues. CDR1 is SGHTA and CDR2 is FQGNSA in the germline V gene.

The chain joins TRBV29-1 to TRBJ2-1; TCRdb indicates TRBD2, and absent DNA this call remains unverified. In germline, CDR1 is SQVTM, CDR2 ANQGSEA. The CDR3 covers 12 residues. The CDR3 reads CSVEAGYNEQFF.

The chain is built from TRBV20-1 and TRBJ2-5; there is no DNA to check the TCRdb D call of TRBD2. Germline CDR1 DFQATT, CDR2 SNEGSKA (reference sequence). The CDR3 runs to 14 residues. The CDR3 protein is CSARPIGPQETQYF.

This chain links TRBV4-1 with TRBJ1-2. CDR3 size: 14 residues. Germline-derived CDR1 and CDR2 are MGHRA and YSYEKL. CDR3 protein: CASSQDQGHYGYTF.

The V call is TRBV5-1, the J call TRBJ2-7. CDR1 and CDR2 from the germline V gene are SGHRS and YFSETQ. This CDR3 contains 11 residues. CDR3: CASTLGDEQYF. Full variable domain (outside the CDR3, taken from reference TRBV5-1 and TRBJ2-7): KAGVTQTPRYLIKTRGQQVTLSCSPISGHRSVSWYQQTPGQGLQFLFEYFSETQRNKGNFPGRFSGRQFSNSRSEMNVSTLELGDSALYLCASTLGDEQYFGPGTRLTVT.

CDR3 region: CASSAWGGTDTQYF. The chain is built from TRBV12-3 or TRBV12-4 and TRBJ2-3; the D call from TCRdb, TRBD1, cannot be confirmed without DNA. The CDR3 has 14 residues.

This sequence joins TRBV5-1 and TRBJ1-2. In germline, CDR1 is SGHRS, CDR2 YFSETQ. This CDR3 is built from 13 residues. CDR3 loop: CASSLGKDYGYTF.

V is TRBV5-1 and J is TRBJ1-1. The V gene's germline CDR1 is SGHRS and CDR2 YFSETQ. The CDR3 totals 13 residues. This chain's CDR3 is CASSIWSNTEAFF.

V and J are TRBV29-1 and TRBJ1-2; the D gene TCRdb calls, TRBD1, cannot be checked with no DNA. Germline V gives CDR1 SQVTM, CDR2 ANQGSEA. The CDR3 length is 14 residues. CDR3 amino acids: CSVESPGQEDGYTF.

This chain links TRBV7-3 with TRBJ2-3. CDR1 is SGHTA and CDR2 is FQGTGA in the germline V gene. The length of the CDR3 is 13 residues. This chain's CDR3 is CASSLEHQDTQYF.

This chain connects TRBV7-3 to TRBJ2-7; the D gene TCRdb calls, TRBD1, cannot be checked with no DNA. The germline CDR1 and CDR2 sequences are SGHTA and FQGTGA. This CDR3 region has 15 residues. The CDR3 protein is CASSLTSGELYEQYF.